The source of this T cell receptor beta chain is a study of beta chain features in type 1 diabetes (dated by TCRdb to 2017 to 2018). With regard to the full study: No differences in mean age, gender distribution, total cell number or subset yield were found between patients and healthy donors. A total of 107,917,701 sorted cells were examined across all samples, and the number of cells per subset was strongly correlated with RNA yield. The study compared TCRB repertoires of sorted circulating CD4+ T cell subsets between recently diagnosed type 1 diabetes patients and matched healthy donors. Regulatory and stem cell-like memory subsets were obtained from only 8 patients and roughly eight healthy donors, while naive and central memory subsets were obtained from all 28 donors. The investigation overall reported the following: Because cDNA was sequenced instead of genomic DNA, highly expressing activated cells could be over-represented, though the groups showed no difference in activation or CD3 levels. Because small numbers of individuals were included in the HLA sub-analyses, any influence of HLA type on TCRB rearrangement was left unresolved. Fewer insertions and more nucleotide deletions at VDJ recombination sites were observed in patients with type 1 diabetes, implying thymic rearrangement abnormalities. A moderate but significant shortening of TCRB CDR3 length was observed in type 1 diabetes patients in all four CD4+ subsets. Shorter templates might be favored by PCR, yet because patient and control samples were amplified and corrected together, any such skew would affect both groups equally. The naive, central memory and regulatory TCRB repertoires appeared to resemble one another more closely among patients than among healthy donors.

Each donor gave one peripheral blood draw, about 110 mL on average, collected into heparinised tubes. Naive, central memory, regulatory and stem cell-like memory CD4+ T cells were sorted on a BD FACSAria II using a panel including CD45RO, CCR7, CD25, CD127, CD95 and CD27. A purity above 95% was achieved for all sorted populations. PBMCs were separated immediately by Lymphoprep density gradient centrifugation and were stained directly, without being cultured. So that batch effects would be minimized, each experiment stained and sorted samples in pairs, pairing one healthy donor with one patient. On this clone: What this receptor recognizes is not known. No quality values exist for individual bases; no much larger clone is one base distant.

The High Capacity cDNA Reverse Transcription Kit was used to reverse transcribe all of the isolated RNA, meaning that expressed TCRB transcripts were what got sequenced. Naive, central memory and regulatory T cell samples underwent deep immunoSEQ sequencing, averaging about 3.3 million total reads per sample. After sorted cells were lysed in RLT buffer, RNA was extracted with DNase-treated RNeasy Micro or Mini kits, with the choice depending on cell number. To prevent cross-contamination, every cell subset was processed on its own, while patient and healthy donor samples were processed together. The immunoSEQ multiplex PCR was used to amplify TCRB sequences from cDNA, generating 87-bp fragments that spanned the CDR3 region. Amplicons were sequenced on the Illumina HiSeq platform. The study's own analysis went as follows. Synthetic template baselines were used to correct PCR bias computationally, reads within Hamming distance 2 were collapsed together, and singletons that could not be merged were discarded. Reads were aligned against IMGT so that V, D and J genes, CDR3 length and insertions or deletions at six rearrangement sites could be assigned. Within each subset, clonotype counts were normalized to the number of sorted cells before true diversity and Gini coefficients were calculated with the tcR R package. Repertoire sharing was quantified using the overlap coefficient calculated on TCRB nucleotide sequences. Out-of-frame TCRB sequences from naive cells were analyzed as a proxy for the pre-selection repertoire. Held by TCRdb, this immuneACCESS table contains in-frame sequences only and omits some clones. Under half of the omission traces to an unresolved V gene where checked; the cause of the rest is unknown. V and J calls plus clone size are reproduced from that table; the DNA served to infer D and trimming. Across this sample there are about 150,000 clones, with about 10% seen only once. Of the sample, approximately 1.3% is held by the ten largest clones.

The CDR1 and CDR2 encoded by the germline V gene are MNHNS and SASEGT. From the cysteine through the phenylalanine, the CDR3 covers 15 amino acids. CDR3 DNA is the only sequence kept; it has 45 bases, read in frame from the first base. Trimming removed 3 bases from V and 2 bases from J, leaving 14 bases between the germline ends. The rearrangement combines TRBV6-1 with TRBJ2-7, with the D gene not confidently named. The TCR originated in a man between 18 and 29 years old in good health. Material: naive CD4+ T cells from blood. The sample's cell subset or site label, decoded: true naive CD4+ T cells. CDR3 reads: CASSDARLVPYEQYF. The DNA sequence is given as TGTGCCAGCAGTGACGCGAGATTGGTTCCCTACGAGCAGTACTTC.